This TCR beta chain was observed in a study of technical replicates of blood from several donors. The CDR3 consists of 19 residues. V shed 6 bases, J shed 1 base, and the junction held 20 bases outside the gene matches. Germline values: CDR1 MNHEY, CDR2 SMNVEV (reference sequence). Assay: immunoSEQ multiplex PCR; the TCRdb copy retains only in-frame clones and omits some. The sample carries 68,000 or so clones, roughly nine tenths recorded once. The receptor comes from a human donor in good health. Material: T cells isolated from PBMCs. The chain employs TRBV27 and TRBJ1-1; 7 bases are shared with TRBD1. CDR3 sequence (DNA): TGTGCCAGCAGCTCCTATCCATTAACAAGACAGGGCACGAACACTGAAGCTTTCTTT. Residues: CASSSYPLTRQGTNTEAFF.